What follows are 11 T cell receptor beta chains derived from one specimen sequenced in a study of OX40 agonist ivuxolimab in advanced cancers. Clones were sequenced by immunoSEQ multiplex PCR, and TCRdb holds only the in-frame ones, with some missing. The repertoire consists of 90,000 to 120,000 clones, with about 91% occurring once and the leading ten covering approximately 0.63%. Here the sequenced sample was CD4+ or CD8+ T cells sorted from blood, taken in a trial of the OX40 agonist ivuxolimab. The receptors originated from an adult with an advanced solid tumor such as melanoma, head and neck, liver or kidney cancer.

The rearrangement joins TRBV7-9 to TRBJ1-6; D gene unclear. V lost 9 bases and J lost 7, with 7 bases in between. The CDR3 is made up of 11 amino acids. Germline CDR1 SEHNR, CDR2 FQNEAQ (reference sequence). The CDR3 bases are TGTGCCAGTGCGGCCAATTCACCCCTCCACTTT. It codes for CASAANSPLHF.

This rearrangement joins TRBV19 to TRBJ2-6; tentative D call: TRBD2 (5 bases). The V and J ends lost 5 bases and 0 bases respectively, with 17 bases between them. The CDR3 spans 18 residues. Germline CDR1 and CDR2: LNHDA and SQIVND (reference sequence). In DNA form, the CDR3 reads TGTGCCAGTAGTCTCCGGACTCGAGCGTCCTCTGGGGCCAACGTCCTGACTTTC. Its protein product is CASSLRTRASSGANVLTF.

Notes on this clone: One end of the junction varies from germline; a read error may be responsible. The chain couples TRBV6-1 to TRBJ2-1; D is possibly TRBD2 (6 bases). The CDR3 is 15 residues long. CDR1 is MNHNS and CDR2 is SASEGT in the germline V gene. The CDR3 DNA reads as TGTGCCAGCAGTGAAAGTGGCGGAGGAGGGAACCTTTGGGTCTTC. Protein: CASSESGGGGNLWVF.

This chain links TRBV5-1 with TRBJ2-7; the match to TRBD2 covers 15 bases. Germline loops: CDR1 SGHRS, CDR2 YFSETQ. V lost 3 bases and J lost 2; bases outside the gene matches: 3. The CDR3 runs 16 residues. The CDR3, as DNA: TGCGCCAGCAGCTCGGGACTAGCGGGAGGCCCCTACGAGCAGTACTTC. Translated, it gives CASSSGLAGGPYEQYF.

V is TRBV29-1 and J is TRBJ2-7; no clear D. Germline-derived CDR1 and CDR2 are SQVTM and ANQGSEA. V was pared by 6 bases and J by 6 bases, with 18 bases between. CDR3 length: 13 amino acids. The CDR3 reads CSVEIQGFGEQYF. The DNA for the CDR3 is TGCAGCGTCGAGATTCAAGGGTTTGGCGAGCAGTACTTC.

This sequence joins TRBV19 and TRBJ2-6; 8 nucleotides line up with TRBD1. This CDR3 region has 18 residues. Looked up from germline, CDR1 is LNHDA and CDR2 is SQIVND (reference sequence). V gave up 6 bases and J gave up 0 bases; unmatched junction bases: 10. CDR3 residues: CASRAPGTGSSGANVLTF. In nucleotides, the CDR3 is TGTGCCAGTAGGGCCCCGGGGACAGGTAGCTCTGGGGCCAACGTCCTGACTTTC.

This clone was seen only once. The genes are TRBV7-6 and TRBJ1-5; D remains unclear. Trimming took off 5 bases at V and 1 base at J, with 12 bases between the two ends. Per the germline V gene, CDR1 is SGHVS and CDR2 is FNYEAQ. This CDR3 has 15 residues. In nucleotides, the CDR3 is TGTGCCAGCAGCCTAGGTACGGTGAGCAATCAGCCCCAGCATTTT. This translates into CASSLGTVSNQPQHF. The variable domain in full, completed from reference TRBV7-6 and TRBJ1-5, reads GAGVSQSPRYKVTKRGQDVALRCDPISGHVSLYWYRQALGQGPEFLTYFNYEAQQDKSGLPNDRFSAERPEGSISTLTIQRTEQRDSAMYRCASSLGTVSNQPQHFGDGTRLSIL.

This clone appeared a single time. The rearrangement links TRBV6-5 to TRBJ2-1; D not certain. The CDR3 runs to 14 residues. V dropped 2 bases and J dropped 2 bases, with 7 bases sitting between them. Germline lookup yields CDR1 MNHEY and CDR2 SVGAGI. CDR3 sequence reads: CASSYRTPYNEQFF. CDR3 DNA: TGTGCCAGCAGTTACCGGACCCCCTACAATGAGCAGTTCTTC.

V is TRBV5-4 and J is TRBJ2-7; 7 nucleotides align to TRBD1. In germline, CDR1 is SGHNT, CDR2 YYREEE (reference sequence). This CDR3 spans 16 amino acids. V was clipped by 0 bases and J by 7 bases; unmatched bases: 13. This CDR3 is CASSLVSGGTLGEQYF. CDR3 bases: TGTGCCAGCAGCTTGGTTTCAGGGGGTACCTTAGGGGAGCAGTACTTC.

This chain links TRBV19 with TRBJ2-3; TRBD2 matches 12 bases. The CDR3 spans 14 residues. The trim removed 6 bases at V and 6 bases at J, leaving 4 bases unmatched. Per germline, CDR1 LNHDA and CDR2 SQIVND (reference sequence). CDR3 sequence (DNA): TGTGCCAGTAGCCTCGGACTAGCGGGGGATACGCAGTATTTT. Translating it yields CASSLGLAGDTQYF.

DNA of the CDR3: TGTGCCAGTACGGAGGGTCATTATAGCAATCAGCCCCAGCATTTT. Translating it yields CASTEGHYSNQPQHF. The rearrangement uses TRBV19 and TRBJ1-5; D gene uncertain. V was shortened by 7 bases and J by 0 bases, with 13 bases between the two germline ends. Germline CDR1 is LNHDA and CDR2 is SQIVND (reference sequence). CDR3 length: 15 residues.